These 21 T cell receptor beta chains were all obtained from the same sample, sequenced in a study of T cell responses to AZD1222 COVID-19 vaccine. Produced via immunoSEQ multiplex PCR; TCRdb's table is partial and in-frame only. This table holds tens of thousands of clones, about four fifths found once. The input for sequencing was peripheral blood, taken 28 days after the second AZD1222 dose. Receptors originate from an adult who received the AZD1222 COVID-19 vaccine.

V usage is TRBV29-1 and J usage is TRBJ2-7; tentatively, D is TRBD1 (6 bases). The CDR3 has 13 amino acids. Germline V CDR1 and CDR2: SQVTM, ANQGSEA. Trimming pared 4 bases from V and 6 bases from J, leaving 16 bases between. CDR3 in amino acids: CSVAETGKGEQYF. The CDR3 DNA sequence: TGCAGCGTTGCCGAAACAGGGAAGGGCGAGCAGTACTTC.

V gene TRBV11-2 combines with J gene TRBJ1-2; D might be TRBD1 (6 bases). Germline V gives CDR1 SGHAT, CDR2 FQNNGV. V was clipped by 0 bases and J by 3 bases, with 17 bases between them. CDR3 length: 17 amino acids. CDR3 coding DNA: TGTGCCAGCAGCTTAGAGGAGAGGGGGAGACGGTACTATGGCTACACCTTC. Its translation is CASSLEERGRRYYGYTF.

The chain joins TRBV19 to TRBJ1-5; weak D call: TRBD1 (5 bases). V was clipped by 5 bases and J by 3 bases, with 14 bases between them. CDR1 is LNHDA, CDR2 SQIVND, per germline (reference sequence). The CDR3 covers 15 residues. The DNA for the CDR3 is TGTGCCAGTAGTGCCCCGGGGGTTTTCAATCAGCCCCAGCATTTT. This sequence encodes CASSAPGVFNQPQHF. Based on the CDR3 plus reference TRBV19 and TRBJ1-5, the full variable domain is DGGITQSPKYLFRKEGQNVTLSCEQNLNHDAMYWYRQDPGQGLRLIYYSQIVNDFQKGDIAEGYSVSREKKESFPLTVTSAQKNPTAFYLCASSAPGVFNQPQHFGDGTRLSIL.

This clone was seen more than once but under ten times. The chain carries TRBV30 and TRBJ2-7, with 9 bases fitting TRBD1. V gave up 3 bases and J gave up 2 bases; unmatched junction bases: 5. The CDR3 is 14 amino acids. Germline V gene sequence: CDR1 GTSNPN, CDR2 SVGIG (reference sequence). The CDR3 coding sequence is TGTGCCTGGAGGGGGACAGGGCAGACCTACGAGCAGTACTTC. The encoded protein is CAWRGTGQTYEQYF.

The CDR3 bases are TGTGCCAGCAGCCACGGACAGCTCTACGAGCAGTACTTC. Its protein product is CASSHGQLYEQYF. The chain combines TRBV7-2 with TRBJ2-7; D may be TRBD1 (6 bases). The V end lost 5 bases, the J end lost 3 bases, and 11 bases lay between the germline ends. The CDR3 has 13 residues. Germline lookup yields CDR1 SGHTA and CDR2 FQGNSA.

The chain is built from TRBV28 and TRBJ1-2, with a weak D call TRBD1 (5 bases). V dropped 5 bases and J dropped 2 bases, with 15 bases sitting between them. The CDR3 runs to 15 residues. The germline V gene encodes CDR1 MDHEN and CDR2 SYDVKM. The CDR3 region has the DNA TGTGCCAGCAGTCCTTCGGGCAGGGCGAACTATGGCTACACCTTC. Protein sequence: CASSPSGRANYGYTF.

The chain combines TRBV4-2 with TRBJ1-1; TRBD1 agrees at 8 bases. V lost 6 bases and J lost 3; bases outside the gene matches: 6. CDR1 and CDR2 from the germline V gene are LGHNA and YNFKEQ. This CDR3 comprises 14 residues. For the CDR3, the DNA is TGTGCCAGCAGTCAGACAGGGGCGGACACTGAAGCTTTCTTT. This gives the protein CASSQTGADTEAFF.

The chain combines TRBV2 with TRBJ2-7; TRBD1 aligns across 7 bases. J was trimmed by 0 bases and V by 0 bases; bases with no gene match: 5. Germline V lookup: CDR1 SNHLY, CDR2 FYNNEI. CDR3 length: 16 amino acids. The CDR3 loop is CASSEAFRDSSYEQYF. The CDR3 DNA sequence: TGTGCCAGCAGTGAAGCGTTCCGGGACAGCTCCTACGAGCAGTACTTC.

The V and J genes are TRBV7-8 and TRBJ1-1, with TRBD1 as a possible D gene (6 bases). The germline V gene has CDR1 SGHVS and CDR2 FQNEAQ. The V end lost 5 bases, the J end lost 8 bases, and 24 bases lay between the germline ends. The CDR3 has 16 amino acids. CDR3 loop: CASSNLGFQRGYEAFF. Here the CDR3 DNA reads TGTGCCAGCAGCAATCTCGGGTTTCAGAGGGGGTACGAAGCTTTCTTT.

This clone is a singleton in its sample. V gene TRBV28 combines with J gene TRBJ2-1; the D gene is possibly TRBD2 (5 bases). The germline V gene encodes CDR1 MDHEN and CDR2 SYDVKM. V gave up 5 bases and J gave up 8 bases, with 19 bases separating them. The CDR3 contains 15 residues. The CDR3 reads CASSLSGVNWDEQFF. Here the CDR3 DNA reads TGTGCCAGCAGTCTTTCCGGGGTTAACTGGGATGAGCAGTTCTTC.

This chain uses TRBV15 with TRBJ2-1; D assignment may be TRBD1 or TRBD2 (5 bases each). The CDR3 consists of 14 residues. V lost 6 bases to trimming and J lost 0 bases, with 9 bases between them. The germline CDR1 and CDR2 sequences are LNHNV and YYDKDF (reference sequence). This CDR3 reads CATRGENSYNEQFF. The CDR3 region has the DNA TGTGCCACCAGGGGGGAAAACTCCTACAATGAGCAGTTCTTC.

This chain links TRBV29-1 with TRBJ1-1, with D perhaps TRBD1 (6 bases). CDR3 length: 14 residues. V was clipped by 3 bases and J by 6 bases, with 17 bases between them. Germline assignment: CDR1 SQVTM and CDR2 ANQGSEA. CDR3 sequence (DNA): TGCAGCGTTGATGGGGCGGGGGCGACCCCTGAAGCTTTCTTT. This sequence encodes CSVDGAGATPEAFF.

The chain recombines TRBV7-3 with TRBJ2-2; the D is unclear. V lost 4 bases, J lost 7 bases, and 4 bases lay in between. The CDR3 covers 11 residues. Germline V gene lookup returns CDR1 SGHTA and CDR2 FQGTGA. DNA of the CDR3: TGTGCCAGCAGCTATGGCGGGGAGCTGTTTTTT. Amino acids: CASSYGGELFF.

The V call is TRBV2, the J call TRBJ2-7; D may correspond to TRBD1 or TRBD2 (5 bases each). Trimming stripped 6 bases from V and 3 bases from J, with 18 bases between. Per germline, CDR1 SNHLY and CDR2 FYNNEI. The CDR3 totals 15 residues. CDR3 sequence: CASRALGEPSYEQYF. The CDR3 nucleotides read TGTGCCAGCAGGGCCCTGGGGGAACCGAGCTACGAGCAGTACTTC.

J is TRBJ1-1 and V is TRBV7-8; 7 bases fit TRBD1. This CDR3 spans 15 amino acids. Trimming removed 5 bases from V and 1 base from J; junction bases left unmatched: 7. Germline lookup yields CDR1 SGHVS and CDR2 FQNEAQ. The CDR3 region is CASSIKQGTNTEAFF. In DNA, the CDR3 is TGTGCCAGCAGCATCAAACAGGGGACGAACACTGAAGCTTTCTTT.

J is TRBJ2-1 and V is TRBV6-2 or TRBV6-3; 7 bases line up with TRBD1. CDR3 length equals 16 residues. The V gene end was trimmed by 6 bases and the J gene end by 5 bases; junction bases not matched to a gene: 13. CDR1 and CDR2 from the germline V gene are MNHEY and SVGEGT. CDR3 in amino acids: CASSHSRTGDNNEQFF. In nucleotides, the CDR3 is TGTGCCAGCAGCCACTCCAGGACAGGAGACAACAATGAGCAGTTCTTC.

The J gene is TRBJ1-1, the V gene TRBV7-2; D may be TRBD1 (5 bases). Trimming removed 1 base from V and 5 bases from J, with 11 bases in between. The CDR3 spans 14 residues. From germline, CDR1 is SGHTA and CDR2 FQGNSA. CDR3 DNA: TGTGCCAGCAGCTTAGTGCAGGGTGGAACTGAAGCTTTCTTT. Translated: CASSLVQGGTEAFF.

The sample holds a few counts of this clone. The chain joins TRBV7-6 to TRBJ2-1, with D tentatively TRBD1 (6 bases). Trimming shortened V by 5 bases and J by 2 bases, and 16 bases separated the two germline ends. Germline V CDR1 and CDR2: SGHVS, FNYEAQ. The CDR3 has 16 residues. The CDR3 sequence is CASSILQGVPYNEQFF. The CDR3 DNA follows: TGTGCCAGCAGCATACTACAGGGCGTCCCCTACAATGAGCAGTTCTTC.

The gene calls are TRBV7-3 and TRBJ1-6; tentatively, D is TRBD1 (5 bases). Germline V gene sequence: CDR1 SGHTA, CDR2 FQGTGA. This CDR3 is built from 14 residues. Between the trimmed V and J ends, which lost 0 bases and 8 bases, there was a span of 8 bases. CDR3: CASSLTGADSPLHF. The CDR3 region has the DNA TGTGCCAGCAGCTTAACAGGGGCGGATTCACCCCTCCACTTT.

The chain uses TRBV4-3 and TRBJ1-2; D is possibly TRBD1 (5 bases). Germline CDR1 reads LGHNA; CDR2 reads YSLEER. V lost 1 base and J 5 bases, leaving 20 bases between the germline ends. This CDR3 contains 17 residues. CDR3 sequence (DNA): TGCGCCAGCAGCCAAGCCCCACCCGGGACGGATACGTATGGCTACACCTTC. It is translated as CASSQAPPGTDTYGYTF.

The chain joins TRBV4-3 to TRBJ1-2; 9 positions agree with TRBD1. The CDR3 has 14 amino acids. Trimming at V came to 3 bases and at J to 4 bases, leaving 3 bases not matched to a gene. Looked up from germline, CDR1 is LGHNA and CDR2 is YSLEER. In DNA, the CDR3 is TGCGCCAGCAGCCAGGGACAGGGAGGCTATGGCTACACCTTC. It specifies CASSQGQGGYGYTF.